The rows below give T cell receptor beta chains drawn from one sample of a study of T cells in Graves' hyperthyroidism and ophthalmopathy. Via MiXCR, TCRdb re-called the multiplex PCR reads, giving one row per CDR3 protein. The table lists fewer than 400,000 distinct CDR3 sequences, more than 12% of them singletons, with 25% to 30% in the top ten. Sequencing was done on a sample of blood. These receptor sequences come from a man aged 50 to 59 with Graves' ophthalmopathy. Both conserved end residues are part of each CDR3. Fields, in order: J gene, clone size, V gene, D gene, CDR3 protein, CDR3 DNA. The D gene is left open where the match is weak. The size of a clone is reported for some rows only, either as once, few or many, or as a class for expanded clones.

>TRBJ2-1|-|TRBV6-2/TRBV6-3|-
CASGGLGEQFF
TGTGCCAGCGGGGGTCTGGGTGAGCAGTTCTTC
>TRBJ1-1|many|TRBV12-3/TRBV12-4|-
CASSPWIGGLNTEAFF
TGTGCCAGCAGCCCGTGGATCGGGGGGTTGAACACTGAAGCTTTCTTT
>TRBJ2-5|many|TRBV18|-
CASSAGQETQYF
TGTGCCAGCTCAGCAGGCCAAGAGACCCAGTACTTC
>TRBJ2-5|many|TRBV20-1|TRBD2
CSATELAGVIQYF
TGCAGTGCCACGGAACTAGCGGGAGTCATCCAGTACTTC
>TRBJ1-5|many|TRBV6-1|-
CASSERGLHARNQPQHF
TGTGCCAGCAGTGAAAGAGGGCTTCATGCCCGGAATCAGCCCCAGCATTTT
>TRBJ1-1|many|TRBV2|-
CASSQRGVRYTEAFF
TGTGCCAGCAGTCAGCGGGGGGTGCGGTACACTGAAGCTTTCTTT
>TRBJ1-1|many|TRBV20-1|-
CSALLDTEAFF
TGCAGTGCCTTATTGGACACTGAAGCTTTCTTT
>TRBJ2-5|many|TRBV18|-
CASSPPGGSDLRYF
TGTGCCAGCTCACCACCAGGAGGGAGCGACTTAAGGTACTTC
>TRBJ2-1|-|TRBV10-3|TRBD2
CAISDGTSRGEQFF
TGTGCCATCAGTGACGGGACTAGCCGAGGTGAGCAGTTCTTC
>TRBJ1-1|many|TRBV11-1|-
CASSFGGRGYTEAFF
TGTGCCAGCAGCTTCGGCGGCAGGGGATACACTGAAGCTTTCTTT
>TRBJ1-1|many|TRBV20-1|-
CSARKAHIVNTEAFF
TGCAGTGCTAGAAAGGCACACATTGTGAACACTGAAGCTTTCTTT
>TRBJ2-5|many|TRBV7-9|-
CASSLGTDYQETQYF
TGTGCCAGCAGCTTAGGGACAGACTACCAAGAGACCCAGTACTTC